Listed here are 26 T cell receptor beta chains from one sample, sequenced in a study of immune characterization of retroperitoneal liposarcoma. TCRdb passed the PCR reads through MiXCR, listing each CDR3 protein once. Counted here are about 9,500 distinct CDR3 sequences, about 30% occurring once; the ten biggest clones make up around 8.8%. The specimen was tumor tissue. The receptors stem from a male donor with retroperitoneal liposarcoma.

This clonotype appeared a few times. V and J are TRBV6-5 and TRBJ1-5, with 8 nucleotides matching TRBD1. The CDR3 contains 13 residues. The V gene's germline CDR1 is MNHEY and CDR2 SVGAGI. The J segment lost 7 bases and the V segment lost 6 bases, leaving 5 bases of the junction unmatched. The CDR3 is CASRPDREQPQHF. The CDR3 DNA follows: TGTGCCAGCAGACCGGACAGGGAACAGCCCCAGCATTTT.

Relative to its sample, this clonotype is medium-sized. The chain's CDR3 is CASSLRGSGANVLTF. In nucleotides, the CDR3 is TGTGCCAGCAGTTTAAGGGGCTCTGGGGCCAACGTCCTGACTTTC. The chain links TRBV12-3 or TRBV12-4 to TRBJ2-6, with D tentatively TRBD1 (5 bases). With 2 bases removed from V and 0 bases from J, the gap between germline ends came to 5 bases. This CDR3 has 15 amino acids.

V usage is TRBV7-6 and J usage is TRBJ2-3; possible D gene TRBD1, 6 bases. V dropped 5 bases and J dropped 4 bases, with 10 bases sitting between them. The CDR3 sequence is 13 residues long. Germline V gives CDR1 SGHVS, CDR2 FNYEAQ. This chain's CDR3 is CASSPDSPDTQYF. CDR3 DNA: TGTGCCAGCAGCCCGGACAGTCCAGATACGCAGTATTTT.

On this clonotype: A read error may explain this, as a much larger clone is one base away. This chain's CDR3 is CASSYSWWYEQYF. In DNA form, the CDR3 reads TGTGCCAGCAGTTACTCGTGGTGGTACGAGCAGTACTTC. The J gene is TRBJ2-1, the V gene TRBV6-8; no clear D gene. TRBJ2-7 matches the DNA end more closely, so the J call is doubtful. The CDR3 runs 13 residues. The germline V gene has CDR1 MNHGY and CDR2 SAAAGT.

This clonotype is medium-sized. The CDR3 here is CASKKGLAENYEQFF. CDR3 DNA: TGTGCCAGCAAGAAGGGACTAGCGGAGAACTACGAGCAGTTCTTC. The chain has TRBV6-1 and TRBJ2-1; 11 bases are shared with TRBD2. In germline, CDR1 is MNHNS, CDR2 SASEGT. The CDR3 extends over 15 amino acids. Germline trimming cut 7 bases from V and 10 bases from J; bases unmatched to any gene: 12.

This sequence joins TRBV27 and TRBJ2-6; no reliable D call. Trimming took 8 bases from V and 0 from J, leaving 2 bases between them. There are 12 residues in the CDR3. Germline-derived CDR1 and CDR2 are MNHEY and SMNVEV (reference sequence). CDR3 bases: TGTGCCAGCCCCTCTGGGGCCAACGTCCTGACTTTC. Protein: CASPSGANVLTF.

The genes are TRBV7-3 and TRBJ2-3; TRBD1 matches 7 bases. Germline-derived CDR1 and CDR2 are SGHTA and FQGTGA. V trimming: 5 bases; J trimming: 4 bases; junction bases outside the gene matches: 9. CDR3 size: 15 residues. CDR3 in DNA: TGTGCCAGCAGCATATACCGGGACAGATCAGATACGCAGTATTTT. This sequence encodes CASSIYRDRSDTQYF. The entire variable domain, with the rest obtained from reference TRBV7-3 and TRBJ2-3, is as follows: GAGVSQTPSNKVTEKGKYVELRCDPISGHTALYWYRQSLGQGPEFLIYFQGTGAADDSGLPNDRFFAVRPEGSVSTLKIQRTERGDSAVYLCASSIYRDRSDTQYFGPGTRLTVL.

The chain is built from TRBV6-8 and TRBJ2-5; D gene uncertain. The J call is uncertain, as TRBJ2-1 better fits the DNA end. The CDR3 has 13 amino acids. Germline loops: CDR1 MNHGY, CDR2 SAAAGT. The CDR3 protein is CASSDDTYNEQFF. The CDR3 region has the DNA TGTGCCAGCAGTGACGACACCTACAATGAGCAGTTCTTC.

By sample share, this clonotype is medium-sized. This chain connects TRBV7-9 to TRBJ1-5, with D unresolved. Per the germline V gene, CDR1 is SEHNR and CDR2 is FQNEAQ (reference sequence). Trimming pared 5 bases from V and 0 bases from J, leaving 8 bases between. The CDR3 has 14 residues. In DNA, the CDR3 is TGTGCCAGCAGCCCTGCCTATAGCAATCAGCCCCAGCATTTT. It yields the protein CASSPAYSNQPQHF.

V and J are TRBV6-1 and TRBJ1-2; the match to TRBD1 covers 9 bases. The CDR3 is 14 amino acids. The germline CDR1 and CDR2 sequences are MNHNS and SASEGT. Trimming cost V 10 bases and J 3 bases; bases outside gene matches: 9. The CDR3 bases are TGTGCCACCACCCCCTGGACAGGGGACTATGGCTACACCTTC. It encodes CATTPWTGDYGYTF.

The chain combines TRBV7-9 with TRBJ1-2, with TRBD1 identical over 7 bases. The CDR3 runs 15 residues. The germline CDR1 and CDR2 sequences are SEHNR and FQNEAQ (reference sequence). The V segment lost 5 bases and the J segment 3 bases; nucleotides outside the gene matches: 9. The CDR3 reads CASSVEQGIYYGYTF. CDR3 bases: TGTGCCAGCAGCGTAGAACAGGGGATATACTATGGCTACACCTTC. Supplemented by reference TRBV7-9 and TRBJ1-2, the full variable domain reads DTGVSQNPRHKITKRGQNVTFRCDPISEHNRLYWYRQTLGQGPEFLTYFQNEAQLEKSRLLSDRFSAERPKGSFSTLEIQRTEQGDSAMYLCASSVEQGIYYGYTFGSGTRLTVV.

Within the sample, this clonotype is medium-sized. V gene TRBV7-9 combines with J gene TRBJ2-1; D could derive from TRBD1 or TRBD2 (5 bases each). V lost 1 base and J 3 bases, leaving 13 bases between the germline ends. The germline V gene has CDR1 SEHNR and CDR2 FQNEAQ (reference sequence). This CDR3 is built from 16 residues. The CDR3 loop reads CASSLVPGAHYNEQFF. CDR3 DNA sequence: TGTGCCAGCAGCTTAGTCCCCGGGGCACACTACAATGAGCAGTTCTTC.

The V call is TRBV4-1, the J call TRBJ2-4; weak D call: TRBD2 (5 bases). The CDR3 sequence is 14 residues long. Deletions cut 0 bases from V and 13 bases from J, with 16 bases between. Looked up from germline, CDR1 is MGHRA and CDR2 is YSYEKL. The chain's CDR3 is CASSQDPGLVGQYF. As DNA, the CDR3 is TGCGCCAGCAGCCAAGATCCTGGACTGGTCGGGCAGTACTTC.

This clonotype was counted between two and nine times. CDR3 amino acids: CASRRSGTGDNEQFF. CDR3 sequence (DNA): TGTGCCAGCAGACGAAGCGGGACAGGGGACAATGAGCAGTTCTTC. This chain connects TRBV7-6 to TRBJ2-1; 10 nucleotides line up with TRBD1. With 6 bases clipped from V and 5 bases from J, the junction kept 7 bases outside the gene matches. The germline gives CDR1 SGHVS, CDR2 FNYEAQ. The CDR3 is made up of 15 amino acids.

There are a few counts of this clonotype. The rearrangement links TRBV6-1 to TRBJ1-2, with 7 bases lining up with TRBD1. CDR1 and CDR2 from the germline V gene are MNHNS and SASEGT. This CDR3 region has 15 residues. The V segment lost 6 bases and the J segment 4 bases; nucleotides outside the gene matches: 11. CDR3 DNA: TGTGCCAGCAGGGGTGGGGACAGTTGGAGCTATGGCTACACCTTC. It is translated as CASRGGDSWSYGYTF.

This clonotype was found many times. The chain uses TRBV7-8 and TRBJ1-2; D might be TRBD1 (6 bases). Germline assignment: CDR1 SGHVS and CDR2 FQNEAQ. This CDR3 comprises 15 residues. The V end lost 5 bases, the J end lost 5 bases, and 18 bases lay between the germline ends. CDR3 loop: CASSDVPRDNYGYTF. CDR3 DNA: TGTGCCAGCAGCGACGTACCCCGGGACAATTATGGCTACACCTTC.

This clonotype was seen many times. V usage is TRBV27 and J usage is TRBJ2-1; TRBD1 or TRBD2 may be the D gene (5 bases each). TRBJ2-7 matches the DNA end more closely, so the J call is doubtful. This CDR3 is built from 14 residues. The germline V gene encodes CDR1 MNHEY and CDR2 SMNVEV (reference sequence). The CDR3 coding sequence is TGTGCCAGCAGTGCCGGGACCACTAACAATGAGCAGTACTTC. This codes for CASSAGTTNNEQYF.

This clonotype showed up just a few times. J is TRBJ1-4 and V is TRBV6-1, with 11 bases identical to TRBD1. Germline CDR1 is MNHNS and CDR2 is SASEGT. V shed 8 bases, J shed 7 bases, and the junction held 9 bases outside the gene matches. CDR3 size: 15 residues. CDR3 loop: CASSRTGGMGEKLFF. Written as DNA, the CDR3 is TGTGCCAGCTCGAGGACAGGGGGCATGGGTGAAAAACTGTTTTTT.

This CDR3 reads CASSLDGGPGETQFF. CDR3 DNA: TGTGCCAGCAGCTTAGATGGGGGCCCGGGGGAGACCCAGTTCTTC. The chain employs TRBV7-2 and TRBJ2-1, with D possibly called TRBD1 or TRBD2 (6 bases each). Germline CDR1 reads SGHTA; CDR2 reads FQGNSA. V lost 1 base, J lost 13 bases, and 20 bases lay in between. The CDR3 consists of 15 residues.

This clonotype has more than one count but fewer than ten. The chain links TRBV12-3 or TRBV12-4 to TRBJ2-3; TRBD2 agrees at 8 bases. The CDR3 is made up of 17 amino acids. Losses at the gene ends were 5 bases for V and 4 bases for J; bases not matched to a gene: 14. CDR3: CASSHSPGLGRSDTQYF. The DNA for the CDR3 is TGTGCCAGCAGTCATTCGCCGGGACTAGGTCGCTCAGATACGCAGTATTTT.

Relative to its sample, this clonotype is medium-sized. The rearrangement uses TRBV12-3 or TRBV12-4 and TRBJ2-5; D is perhaps TRBD1 (5 bases). CDR3 length: 15 residues. V shed 5 bases and J shed 11 bases, with 24 bases lying between them. For the CDR3, the DNA is TGTGCCAGCAGTCTAGGGGTCAGCCACGACAATGAGCAGTACTTC. Its protein product is CASSLGVSHDNEQYF.

With respect to this clonotype: Mismatch with germline at one junction end may stem from a read error. The V call is TRBV6-5, the J call TRBJ2-3; 12 nucleotides agree with TRBD2. The CDR3 consists of 17 residues. Germline V lookup: CDR1 MNHEY, CDR2 SVGAGI. CDR3 DNA: TGTGCCAGCAGTTACCACGTTGTGACTAGCGGGGGCTACGAGCAGTACTTT. Translation gives CASSYHVVTSGGYEQYF.

This clonotype has at least ten counts. The chain has TRBV7-2 and TRBJ2-3, with 8 bases matching TRBD2. This CDR3 has 13 amino acids. Germline loops: CDR1 SGHTA, CDR2 FQGNSA. V gave up 5 bases and J gave up 10 bases; unmatched junction bases: 8. The CDR3 DNA sequence: TGTGCCAGCAGCCCGACTAGCGCCAACCCGCAGTATTTT. This translates into CASSPTSANPQYF.

The table lists this clonotype with a few counts. V is TRBV6-6 and J is TRBJ2-1; perhaps TRBD1 as D (5 bases). Germline loops: CDR1 MNHNY, CDR2 SVGAGI (reference sequence). The CDR3 is 12 amino acids. The V end lost 2 bases, the J end lost 10 bases, and 9 bases lay between the germline ends. CDR3 DNA sequence: TGTGCCAGCAGTTACACAGGCTTGGAGCAGTTCTTC. Protein: CASSYTGLEQFF.

This chain links TRBV6-1 with TRBJ2-2; the D gene is possibly TRBD2 (6 bases). CDR3 length: 16 amino acids. The germline CDR1 and CDR2 sequences are MNHNS and SASEGT. V shed 6 bases and J shed 0 bases, with 14 bases lying between them. The CDR3 here is CASSRSGGANTGELFF. CDR3 nucleotide sequence: TGTGCCAGCAGCCGTAGCGGAGGGGCGAACACCGGGGAGCTGTTTTTT.

This clonotype has just a few counts. The chain recombines TRBV7-2 with TRBJ2-5, with D hard to call. Gene TRBJ2-1 matches the end of the DNA better, so the J call may be wrong. Germline values: CDR1 SGHTA, CDR2 FQGNSA. The CDR3 extends over 15 amino acids. CDR3 region: CASSLAILYQETQFF. Written as DNA, the CDR3 is TGTGCCAGCAGCTTAGCAATCCTGTACCAAGAGACCCAGTTCTTC.